The 15 T cell receptor beta chains reported below all come from one sample, sequenced in a study of T cell responses to AZD1222 COVID-19 vaccine. TCRdb's table, derived via immunoSEQ multiplex PCR, lists solely in-frame clones and lacks some. The table records tens of thousands of clones, about nine tenths of them present only once. The sample in question was peripheral blood, obtained 28 days after the second AZD1222 dose. These receptors were taken from an adult who received the AZD1222 COVID-19 vaccine.

This chain connects TRBV2 to TRBJ1-1, with TRBD1 matching 10 bases. J was trimmed by 4 bases and V by 4 bases; bases with no gene match: 6. The CDR3 has 15 amino acids. Germline V gives CDR1 SNHLY, CDR2 FYNNEI. The DNA for the CDR3 is TGTGCCAGCAGTGTGACAGGGGGCGGGAGCACTGAAGCTTTCTTT. Its translation: CASSVTGGGSTEAFF.

This chain links TRBV5-5 with TRBJ2-7; D is tentatively TRBD1 or TRBD2 (5 bases each). Trimming took off 7 bases at V and 1 base at J, with 18 bases between the two ends. The CDR3 sequence is 15 residues long. The germline V gene encodes CDR1 SGHKS and CDR2 YYEKEE (reference sequence). The CDR3 region is CASSRPGTVSYEQYF. The CDR3 DNA sequence: TGTGCCAGCTCAAGACCCGGGACGGTATCCTACGAGCAGTACTTC.

The DNA for the CDR3 is TGTGCCAGCAGCTTTTCGGAGGGAGGCCACGAGCAGTACTTC. This translates into CASSFSEGGHEQYF. The genes are TRBV7-9 and TRBJ2-7, with D tentatively TRBD2 (6 bases). Per the germline V gene, CDR1 is SEHNR and CDR2 is FQNEAQ (reference sequence). Deletions cut 3 bases from V and 5 bases from J, with 14 bases between. CDR3 length: 14 amino acids.

This chain links TRBV19 with TRBJ2-1, with no clear D. The CDR3 has 15 amino acids. With 3 bases removed from V and 0 bases from J, the gap between germline ends came to 9 bases. Germline CDR1 is LNHDA and CDR2 is SQIVND (reference sequence). The CDR3 sequence: CASSIDQASYNEQFF. The CDR3 DNA is TGTGCCAGTAGTATTGACCAAGCCTCCTACAATGAGCAGTTCTTC.

V gene TRBV5-1 combines with J gene TRBJ2-1; TRBD2 is a possible D gene (7 bases). The CDR3 length is 19 residues. Per germline, CDR1 SGHRS and CDR2 YFSETQ. V gave up 3 bases and J gave up 6 bases, with 28 bases separating them. CDR3 bases: TGCGCCAGCAGCTCACAACCCAATCTAGCGCGGGGGCCCAGCAATGAGCAGTTCTTC. It encodes CASSSQPNLARGPSNEQFF.

The chain has TRBV11-3 and TRBJ2-3; D remains ambiguous. CDR1 and CDR2 from the germline V gene are SGHNT and YENEEA. V shed 5 bases and J shed 2 bases, with 8 bases lying between them. The CDR3 has 13 amino acids. CDR3 protein: CASSPEDTDTQYF. Here the CDR3 DNA reads TGTGCCAGCAGCCCCGAGGACACAGATACGCAGTATTTT.

V usage is TRBV10-1 and J usage is TRBJ1-2; D may be TRBD1 (5 bases). The CDR3 runs to 13 residues. V lost 4 bases to trimming and J lost 5 bases, with 11 bases between them. Germline V gene sequence: CDR1 WNHNN, CDR2 SYGVQD (reference sequence). The CDR3 DNA is TGCGCCAGCAGTGTCGGGAAGGGGTATGGCTACACCTTC. Translating gives CASSVGKGYGYTF.

The genes are TRBV6-5 and TRBJ1-2; 9 bases fit TRBD1. This CDR3 has 13 residues. Germline CDR1 is MNHEY and CDR2 is SVGAGI. V lost 6 bases to trimming and J lost 8 bases; unmatched junction nucleotides: 7. The CDR3 loop is CASSVDRGSGYTF. DNA for the CDR3: TGTGCCAGCAGCGTGGACAGGGGTAGCGGCTACACCTTC.

V gene TRBV9 combines with J gene TRBJ2-2, with D uncertain. Trimming took 3 bases from V and 1 from J, leaving 7 bases between them. Germline CDR1 is SGDLS and CDR2 is YYNGEE. CDR3 length equals 14 residues. As DNA, the CDR3 is TGTGCCAGCAGCGGACACAGGAACACCGGGGAGCTGTTTTTT. It yields the protein CASSGHRNTGELFF.

CDR3 DNA sequence: TGCGCCAGCAGACCAAGGACAGACACTAATGAAAAACTGTTTTTT. Amino acids: CASRPRTDTNEKLFF. The rearrangement joins TRBV5-1 to TRBJ1-4; possible D gene TRBD1, 6 bases. V was shortened by 5 bases and J by 2 bases, with 13 bases between the two germline ends. CDR3 length equals 15 residues. Germline V gene data show CDR1 as SGHRS and CDR2 as YFSETQ.

The chain joins TRBV18 to TRBJ1-2, with no clear D. Germline V CDR1 and CDR2: KGHSH, LQKENI. Trimming shortened V by 6 bases and J by 6 bases, and 17 bases separated the two germline ends. This CDR3 region has 14 residues. Here the CDR3 reads CASSTSTSFHGYTF. The CDR3, as DNA: TGTGCCAGCTCCACTTCGACCTCATTCCATGGCTACACCTTC.

The J gene is TRBJ1-2, the V gene TRBV7-8; a weak D match, TRBD1 (5 bases). Germline CDR1 reads SGHVS; CDR2 reads FQNEAQ. The CDR3 has 14 residues. Trimming left V 5 bases short and J 5 bases short, with 15 bases between. For the CDR3, the DNA is TGTGCCAGCAGCCCCGCCGGGGGGTGGTATGGCTACACCTTC. Translated: CASSPAGGWYGYTF.

V and J are TRBV18 and TRBJ1-1; tentatively, D is TRBD1 (6 bases). The CDR3 contains 17 residues. CDR1 is KGHSH and CDR2 is LQKENI in the germline V gene. Trimming cost V 3 bases and J 4 bases, with 21 bases left between them. The CDR3 sequence: CASSPSIQGAGATEAFF. DNA of the CDR3: TGTGCCAGCTCACCCAGTATACAGGGCGCGGGGGCCACTGAAGCTTTCTTT.

This chain joins TRBV30 and TRBJ2-1; tentative D call: TRBD2 (6 bases). Looked up from germline, CDR1 is GTSNPN and CDR2 is SVGIG (reference sequence). The V end was cut by 5 bases, the J end by 6 bases, with 11 bases between. The CDR3 is 12 residues long. The CDR3: CAWGGLPNEQFF. CDR3 coding DNA: TGTGCCTGGGGAGGGCTCCCCAATGAGCAGTTCTTC.

This clone was observed once. As DNA, the CDR3 is TGTGCCAGCAGCTGGGACACAGATACGCAGTATTTT. Translation: CASSWDTDTQYF. This chain uses TRBV7-9 with TRBJ2-3; D is unclear. V lost 4 bases and J lost 2, with 4 bases in between. This CDR3 comprises 12 residues. Germline V CDR1 and CDR2: SEHNR, FQNEAQ (reference sequence).